This T cell receptor (beta chain) is from a study of blood T cell repertoires in COVID-19. Using immunoSEQ multiplex PCR, the repertoire was profiled, and TCRdb retains in-frame clones only, with some absent. The data hold about 280,000 clones, with 75% to 90% observed a single time. Germline CDR1 LNHDA, CDR2 SQIVND (reference sequence). The CDR3 is 15 amino acids. The V and J ends lost 3 bases and 4 bases, in that order; junction bases with no gene match: 3. The clonotype comes from a man aged 35 to 55 with acute or convalescent COVID-19. This chain links TRBV19 with TRBJ2-1; 10 bases map to TRBD1. Sample: peripheral blood. Here the CDR3 DNA reads TGTGCCAGTAGTATGCGACAGGGGGCGTACAATGAGCAGTTCTTC. Its translation: CASSMRQGAYNEQFF.